Following are 7 T cell receptor beta chains from one sample sequenced in a study of spatial heterogeneity in lung cancer. One entry per CDR3 protein, called by TCRdb with MiXCR from the 5' RACE reads. Of roughly 15,000 distinct CDR3 sequences listed, about 7.9% were seen once; the top ten hold around 33%. The sample's time point: sample taken at primary tumor resection. The study sequenced unsorted whole RNA from tumor, nontumor lung or frozen PBMC. Source: PBMCs, taken at surgery. All receptors come from a female donor with early-stage non-small cell lung cancer.

This clonotype was seen more than once but under ten times. This chain connects TRBV7-6 to TRBJ2-7, with D possibly matching TRBD2 (6 bases). Trimming took 6 bases from V and 1 from J, leaving 16 bases between them. The CDR3 is 15 residues long. Germline CDR1 SGHVS, CDR2 FNYEAQ. The CDR3 protein is CASRPITAGSYEQYF. The CDR3 DNA reads TGTGCCAGCAGGCCGATCACGGCGGGATCCTACGAGCAGTACTTC.

Judged by abundance, this clonotype is medium-sized (0.01 to 0.1%). The gene calls are TRBV29-1 and TRBJ2-6; D ambiguous. Germline lookup yields CDR1 SQVTM and CDR2 ANQGSEA. V shed 4 bases and J shed 2 bases, with 3 bases lying between them. This CDR3 region has 12 residues. CDR3 in DNA: TGCAGCGTTGGAACTGGGGCCAACGTCCTGACTTTC. Translating gives CSVGTGANVLTF. Full variable domain (outside the CDR3, taken from reference TRBV29-1 and TRBJ2-6): SAVISQKPSRDICQRGTSLTIQCQVDSQVTMMFWYRQQPGQSLTLIATANQGSEATYESGFVIDKFPISRPNLTFSTLTVSNMSPEDSSIYLCSVGTGANVLTFGAGSRLTVL.

V is TRBV5-1 and J is TRBJ1-2; TRBD1 might be the D (6 bases). This CDR3 has 14 residues. V was clipped by 4 bases and J by 4 bases, with 14 bases between them. Germline V lookup: CDR1 SGHRS, CDR2 YFSETQ. CDR3 sequence reads: CASSPRTEGYGYTF. The CDR3 nucleotides read TGCGCCAGCAGCCCCAGGACAGAAGGCTATGGCTACACCTTC.

In its sample, this clonotype was seen many times. The chain is built from TRBV4-2 and TRBJ2-6, with D unresolved. The V end was cut by 0 bases, the J end by 4 bases, with 10 bases between. Germline-derived CDR1 and CDR2 are LGHNA and YNFKEQ. The CDR3 runs to 16 residues. Here the CDR3 reads CASSQDYGYGANVLTF. CDR3 in DNA: TGTGCCAGCAGCCAAGATTACGGGTACGGGGCCAACGTCCTGACTTTC.

This clonotype was seen at least ten times. The rearrangement joins TRBV3-1 to TRBJ2-1; D gene unclear. The CDR3 runs 15 residues. V lost 6 bases, J lost 0 bases, and 12 bases lay in between. Per the germline V gene, CDR1 is LGHDT and CDR2 is YNNKEL (reference sequence). The CDR3 nucleotides are TGTGCCAGCAGTTCCACACCGAGCTCCTACAATGAGCAGTTCTTC. This sequence encodes CASSSTPSSYNEQFF.

The chain employs TRBV7-2 and TRBJ2-6; 8 bases are a match to TRBD1. CDR3 size: 17 residues. Per germline, CDR1 SGHTA and CDR2 FQGNSA. V lost 5 bases, J lost 0 bases, and 6 bases stayed unmatched. In DNA form, the CDR3 reads TGTGCCAGCAGCGCGAGCGGACAGGGCTCTGGGGCCAACGTCCTGACTTTC. Translated: CASSASGQGSGANVLTF.

This clonotype was counted ten times or more. V is TRBV4-3 and J is TRBJ2-1; TRBD2 aligns across 13 bases. This CDR3 spans 18 amino acids. CDR1 and CDR2 (germline): LGHNA, YSLEER. The trim removed 1 base at V and 10 bases at J, leaving 13 bases unmatched. In nucleotides, the CDR3 is TGCGCCAGCAGCCAAGGACCAGCCGGGACTAGCGGGGTGAGGGAGCAGTTCTTC. Translating it yields CASSQGPAGTSGVREQFF.